This passage covers 13 T cell receptor beta chains from one sample sequenced in a study of blood T cell repertoires in COVID-19. Generated by immunoSEQ multiplex PCR, the TCRdb table keeps only in-frame clones and is missing some. The repertoire has 30,000 to 40,000 clones, roughly 93% of them found once; the top ten carry around 0.92%. Sequencing was performed on peripheral blood. The source of these receptors is a male donor with active COVID-19.

This clone was detected only a few times. The chain joins TRBV11-3 to TRBJ1-1; no clear D gene. Trimming cost V 3 bases and J 6 bases, with 11 bases left between them. The CDR3 is made up of 13 amino acids. Germline-derived CDR1 and CDR2 are SGHNT and YENEEA. The CDR3 coding sequence is TGTGCCAGCAGCTTTTTTCTAGGCGCTGAAGCTTTCTTT. Residues: CASSFFLGAEAFF.

The gene calls are TRBV29-1 and TRBJ1-2; a possible D gene is TRBD1 (5 bases). Germline-derived CDR1 and CDR2 are SQVTM and ANQGSEA. The CDR3 extends over 13 amino acids. V was trimmed by 4 bases and J by 5 bases, leaving 14 bases between them. The CDR3 DNA sequence: TGCAGCGTTGTCTCGGGGGGTTATTATGGCTACACCTTC. Translation gives CSVVSGGYYGYTF.

The CDR3 region is CASSYSPGQETEAFF. The CDR3 nucleotides read TGTGCCAGCAGTTACTCCCCGGGACAGGAAACTGAAGCTTTCTTT. This chain uses TRBV6-5 with TRBJ1-1; 8 bases fit TRBD1. The CDR3 runs to 15 residues. J lost 5 bases, V lost 0 bases, and 5 bases had no gene match. Germline V lookup: CDR1 MNHEY, CDR2 SVGAGI.

The chain carries TRBV19 and TRBJ1-2, with TRBD1 as a possible D gene (6 bases). V was clipped by 5 bases and J by 0 bases, with 10 bases between them. This CDR3 comprises 14 residues. The germline gives CDR1 LNHDA, CDR2 SQIVND (reference sequence). CDR3 nucleotides: TGTGCCAGTAGTTCGGGACACGCTAACTATGGCTACACCTTC. It encodes CASSSGHANYGYTF.

The CDR3 bases are TGCGCCAGCAGCTTTGGCGGGGTATACAATGAGCAGTTCTTC. Protein product: CASSFGGVYNEQFF. This chain links TRBV5-1 with TRBJ2-1; tentatively, D is TRBD2 (6 bases). Trimming stripped 2 bases from V and 4 bases from J, with 10 bases between. The CDR3 totals 14 residues. Germline loops: CDR1 SGHRS, CDR2 YFSETQ.

V usage is TRBV6-2 or TRBV6-3 and J usage is TRBJ1-1, with D perhaps TRBD1 (5 bases). Germline V CDR1 and CDR2: MNHEY, SVGEGT. CDR3 size: 16 residues. V was shortened by 0 bases and J by 2 bases, with 13 bases between the two germline ends. The CDR3 DNA reads as TGTGCCAGCAGTTACTCCATTTATCAGGGTAACACTGAAGCTTTCTTT. This translates into CASSYSIYQGNTEAFF.

The chain employs TRBV11-2 and TRBJ2-2; the D is unclear. Germline CDR1 SGHAT, CDR2 FQNNGV. The CDR3 is 16 amino acids. V was trimmed by 7 bases and J by 5 bases, leaving 20 bases between them. The DNA for the CDR3 is TGTGCCAGCACCTCCCTCGAGGCATTTAGGACCGGGGAGCTGTTTTTT. It is translated as CASTSLEAFRTGELFF.

The CDR3 sequence is CASSQVLNRDKPYNEQFF. The CDR3 nucleotides are TGTGCCAGCAGCCAAGTCCTCAACCGGGACAAACCCTACAATGAGCAGTTCTTC. The chain recombines TRBV3-1 (or the pseudogene TRBV3-2) with TRBJ2-1; possible D gene TRBD1, 6 bases. With 1 base removed from V and 2 bases from J, the gap between germline ends came to 18 bases. CDR3 size: 18 residues. Germline V gene sequence: CDR1 LGHDT, CDR2 YNNKEL (reference sequence).

As concerns this clone: Other DNA sequences in this sample translate to the same CDR3. The chain is built from TRBV11-2 and TRBJ2-2; a possible D gene is TRBD2 (5 bases). CDR1 and CDR2 (germline): SGHAT, FQNNGV. Trimming shortened V by 5 bases and J by 2 bases, and 6 bases separated the two germline ends. The CDR3 extends over 13 amino acids. CDR3 nucleotides: TGTGCCAGCAGCCGGACTAACACCGGGGAGCTGTTTTTT. Translation: CASSRTNTGELFF.

The chain combines TRBV6-5 with TRBJ2-1, with 9 bases matching TRBD1. CDR1 and CDR2 (germline): MNHEY, SVGAGI. Trimming took 4 bases from V and 4 from J; bases not matched to a gene: 5. The length of the CDR3 is 15 residues. CDR3 sequence reads: CASSSTGTGYNEQFF. The DNA of the CDR3 is TGTGCCAGCAGTTCCACCGGGACAGGGTACAATGAGCAGTTCTTC.

The sample holds one count of this clone. The rearrangement links TRBV6-6 to TRBJ2-5; 7 bases align to TRBD2. The CDR3 contains 14 residues. Germline V gene sequence: CDR1 MNHNY, CDR2 SVGAGI (reference sequence). The V gene end was trimmed by 4 bases and the J gene end by 7 bases; junction bases not matched to a gene: 9. CDR3 in amino acids: CASSSGGGDGTQYF. The CDR3 DNA is TGTGCCAGCAGTTCCGGGGGAGGGGATGGGACCCAGTACTTC.

V is TRBV5-5 and J is TRBJ1-2; unclear D gene. The germline V gene encodes CDR1 SGHKS and CDR2 YYEKEE (reference sequence). The CDR3 contains 15 residues. Between the trimmed V and J ends, which lost 0 bases and 3 bases, there was a span of 12 bases. The CDR3 sequence: CASSLGETLYYGYTF. The CDR3 DNA reads as TGTGCCAGCAGCTTGGGAGAAACTCTTTACTATGGCTACACCTTC.

V usage is TRBV30 and J usage is TRBJ1-4, with TRBD1 identical over 10 bases. The V segment lost 2 bases and the J segment 7 bases; nucleotides outside the gene matches: 10. This CDR3 has 16 residues. Germline V gene lookup returns CDR1 GTSNPN and CDR2 SVGIG (reference sequence). CDR3 in amino acids: CAWSWYGTGEGEKLFF. DNA of the CDR3: TGTGCCTGGAGTTGGTACGGGACAGGGGAGGGTGAAAAACTGTTTTTT. The entire variable domain, with the rest obtained from reference TRBV30 and TRBJ1-4, is as follows: SQTIHQWPATLVQPVGSPLSLECTVEGTSNPNLYWYRQAAGRGLQLLFYSVGIGQISSEVPQNLSASRPQDRQFILSSKKLLLSDSGFYLCAWSWYGTGEGEKLFFGSGTQLSVL.